What follows describes a single T cell receptor beta chain. Its antigen is unknown. CDR1 and CDR2 (germline): SGHVS, FNYEAQ. This CDR3 comprises 15 residues. Trimming stripped 5 bases from V and 1 base from J, with 13 bases between. This specimen belongs to a study of T cell repertoires in cytomegalovirus infection. Study results and caveats: Ex vivo, HLA-C-restricted CMV-specific TCR beta clonotypes prevailed over the rest of the response.

TCRdb re-called the reads through MiXCR, storing one row per CDR3 protein. Of about 920,000 distinct CDR3 sequences in the sample, 30% to 40% were seen once. The origin of this receptor is a human donor in good health (CMV status not recorded). Some clones in this sample may be carry-over from other donors' samples. The chain has TRBV7-6 and TRBJ2-3; D call uncertain. The sequences come from cultured CD8+ T cells from PBMCs, collected from culture after CMV antigen stimulation. CDR3 DNA sequence: TGTGCCAGCAGCGGACGAGTCTCTGGCACAGATACGCAGTATTTT. Translating it yields CASSGRVSGTDTQYF.